These 13 T cell receptor beta chains originate from one sample sequenced in a study of patients and donors after allogeneic stem cell transplantation. TCRdb passed the RT-PCR reads through MiXCR, listing each CDR3 protein once. The repertoire includes about 960,000 distinct CDR3 sequences, 15% to 20% of them detected once, and 5% to 6.5% sits in the top ten. Sequencing used blood, either unsorted or a sorted T cell fraction (not recorded which). These receptors were taken from a human donor who was either an allogeneic HSCT recipient or a stem cell or donor lymphocyte infusion donor (not recorded which). It is not recorded whose cells these are; they may come from a transplant donor.

V usage is TRBV6-5 and J usage is TRBJ1-2; D not certain. The germline V gene has CDR1 MNHEY and CDR2 SVGAGI. This CDR3 region has 16 residues. V was pared by 3 bases and J by 3 bases, with 17 bases between. In DNA form, the CDR3 reads TGTGCCAGCAGTTATCTGGAGGGTTTCGGATACTATGGCTACACCTTC. Translation gives CASSYLEGFGYYGYTF.

The rearrangement joins TRBV7-9 to TRBJ2-1; 10 positions match TRBD1. V shed 4 bases and J 4 bases; nucleotides not matched to a gene: 10. The CDR3 extends over 17 amino acids. CDR1 is SEHNR and CDR2 is FQNEAQ in the germline V gene (reference sequence). The CDR3: CASSSSLDRGFYNEQFF. The DNA of the CDR3 is TGTGCCAGCAGCTCGTCATTGGACAGGGGGTTTTACAATGAGCAGTTCTTC.

This clonotype has ten or more counts. The V and J genes are TRBV20-1 and TRBJ2-2; 7 bases align to TRBD2. CDR1 is DFQATT, CDR2 SNEGSKA, per germline (reference sequence). This CDR3 comprises 15 residues. The V segment lost 1 base and the J segment 4 bases; nucleotides outside the gene matches: 6. The CDR3 DNA sequence: TGCAGTGCTAGAGGCGTTTGGACTAGCACCGGGGAGCTGTTTTTT. This gives the protein CSARGVWTSTGELFF.

This clonotype has only a few counts. The chain uses TRBV20-1 and TRBJ2-7; D is possibly TRBD1 or TRBD2 (7 bases each). The ends were cut back, 0 bases at V and 4 bases at J, with 16 bases in the middle. Per the germline V gene, CDR1 is DFQATT and CDR2 is SNEGSKA (reference sequence). This CDR3 is 15 amino acids long. The CDR3 DNA follows: TGCAGTGCTAGAGATACGAGGGAGGGGGCTTACGAGCAGTACTTC. Its translation: CSARDTREGAYEQYF.

The chain links TRBV7-2 to TRBJ1-2, with 8 bases that match TRBD1. V lost 5 bases to trimming and J lost 0 bases; unmatched junction nucleotides: 11. The CDR3 runs to 17 residues. Germline V gene lookup returns CDR1 SGHTA and CDR2 FQGNSA. As DNA, the CDR3 is TGTGCCAGCAGCCACCCGTTGGACAGGGCAACTAACTATGGCTACACCTTC. Translating it yields CASSHPLDRATNYGYTF.

This clonotype has more than one count but fewer than ten. This sequence joins TRBV12-3 or TRBV12-4 and TRBJ2-4; D is unresolved. The CDR3 runs to 17 residues. Trimming cost V 7 bases and J 0 bases, with 19 bases left between them. The CDR3 coding sequence is TGTGCCAGCACCCGGTCGGGCGCGCTGCTAGCCAAAAACATTCAGTACTTC. This codes for CASTRSGALLAKNIQYF.

V gene TRBV7-3 combines with J gene TRBJ2-3; D remains unclear. Germline CDR1 is SGHTA and CDR2 is FQGTGA. Between the trimmed V and J ends, which lost 4 bases and 6 bases, there was a span of 17 bases. The CDR3 covers 15 residues. For the CDR3, the DNA is TGTGCCAGCAGCTCCACCAGAACGGTGATGGATACGCAGTATTTT. Its protein is CASSSTRTVMDTQYF.

J is TRBJ2-1 and V is TRBV21-1; TRBD2 was called by the table and not checked on the DNA. TRBV21-1 constitutes a pseudogene. The CDR3 extends over 20 amino acids. As DNA, the CDR3 is TGTGCCAGCAGCAAAGAGAAGTCCTTTAGCGCGGGGTGCACCTACAATGAGCAGTTCTTC. This encodes CASSKEKSFSAGCTYNEQFF.

The rearrangement links TRBV6-1 to TRBJ1-6; TRBD1 matches 7 bases. There are 13 residues in the CDR3. In germline, CDR1 is MNHNS, CDR2 SASEGT. J was trimmed by 10 bases and V by 7 bases; bases with no gene match: 7. CDR3 in amino acids: CASTRQGISPLHF. CDR3 DNA: TGTGCCAGCACCAGACAGGGTATATCACCCCTCCACTTT.

The chain couples TRBV2 to TRBJ2-1, with TRBD1 matching over 7 bases. With V trimmed by 0 bases and J by 9 bases, 5 bases remained unmatched. Germline loops: CDR1 SNHLY, CDR2 FYNNEI. CDR3 length: 14 amino acids. The CDR3 sequence: CASSEASQGSEQFF. As DNA, the CDR3 is TGTGCCAGCAGTGAAGCCTCACAGGGGTCTGAGCAGTTCTTC.

CDR3 residues: CASSATTGFGANVLTF. The CDR3, as DNA: TGTGCCAGCAGCGCCACTACAGGGTTCGGGGCCAACGTCCTGACTTTC. The chain has TRBV9 and TRBJ2-6, with a possible D match to TRBD1 (6 bases). Trimming took 3 bases from V and 4 from J, leaving 14 bases between them. From germline, CDR1 is SGDLS and CDR2 YYNGEE. The CDR3 loop spans 16 amino acids.

This clonotype has just a few counts. The chain couples TRBV7-8 to TRBJ2-1, with 11 positions matching TRBD2. Per germline, CDR1 SGHVS and CDR2 FQNEAQ. V gave up 1 base and J gave up 7 bases; unmatched junction bases: 6. The CDR3 extends over 16 amino acids. The CDR3 reads CASSLDPGLAANEQFF. The CDR3 DNA reads TGTGCCAGCAGCTTAGACCCGGGACTAGCGGCTAATGAGCAGTTCTTC.

The rearrangement joins TRBV18 to TRBJ1-1, with TRBD1 as a possible D gene (6 bases). CDR3 size: 18 residues. The V end was cut by 3 bases, the J end by 1 base, with 21 bases between. CDR1 is KGHSH, CDR2 LQKENI, per germline. The CDR3 bases are TGTGCCAGCTCACCCCTCGCGGTAGGGGGGCGGCCGAACACTGAAGCTTTCTTT. Its protein product is CASSPLAVGGRPNTEAFF.